This passage covers 22 T cell receptor beta chains from one sample sequenced in a study of blood T cell repertoires in COVID-19. The protocol was immunoSEQ multiplex PCR, while the TCRdb copy is restricted to in-frame clones and leaves out a portion. This table has about 180,000 clones, less than 85% appearing once. Material for sequencing was peripheral blood. The receptors shown here come from a human donor in a cohort sampled during active COVID-19.

In its sample, this clone was seen once. This chain uses TRBV5-1 with TRBJ1-6; D is possibly TRBD1 (6 bases). The CDR3 is 15 amino acids. CDR1 and CDR2 from the germline V gene are SGHRS and YFSETQ. Deletions cut 0 bases from V and 6 bases from J, with 10 bases between. The CDR3 nucleotides read TGCGCCAGCAGCTTGGGTAGGGGGAGTAATTCACCCCTCCACTTT. As protein: CASSLGRGSNSPLHF.

The sample holds one count of this clone. The chain employs TRBV6-2 or TRBV6-3 and TRBJ1-1; D is possibly TRBD1 (6 bases). V was shortened by 2 bases and J by 1 base, with 11 bases between the two germline ends. Germline V CDR1 and CDR2: MNHEY, SVGEGT. This CDR3 region has 15 residues. CDR3: CASSYPQQGNTEAFF. CDR3 bases: TGTGCCAGCAGTTACCCCCAACAGGGGAACACTGAAGCTTTCTTT.

This chain uses TRBV6-5 with TRBJ2-1; TRBD1 matches 7 bases. Looked up from germline, CDR1 is MNHEY and CDR2 is SVGAGI. This CDR3 spans 15 amino acids. Trimming cost V 10 bases and J 7 bases; bases outside gene matches: 16. CDR3 sequence: CATTSAQGLRNEQFF. The CDR3 DNA sequence: TGTGCCACCACCAGTGCACAGGGGTTGAGGAATGAGCAGTTCTTC.

The chain recombines TRBV6-5 with TRBJ2-1; tentatively, D is TRBD1 (6 bases). Germline V gene sequence: CDR1 MNHEY, CDR2 SVGAGI. Trimming cost V 6 bases and J 6 bases, with 12 bases left between them. The CDR3 sequence is 13 residues long. The CDR3 is CASRDTGRNEQFF. The CDR3 coding sequence is TGTGCCAGCAGAGACACAGGGCGCAATGAGCAGTTCTTC.

The chain is built from TRBV19 and TRBJ2-2, with TRBD2 matching over 11 bases. The V segment lost 5 bases and the J segment 3 bases; nucleotides outside the gene matches: 8. The germline V gene encodes CDR1 LNHDA and CDR2 SQIVND (reference sequence). The CDR3 is made up of 17 amino acids. Written as DNA, the CDR3 is TGTGCCAGTAGTGCCGTTAGCGGGGGGGCGGACACCGGGGAGCTGTTTTTT. Its translation: CASSAVSGGADTGELFF.

This clone appeared many times. V gene TRBV7-8 combines with J gene TRBJ1-2, with 10 nucleotides matching TRBD1. The CDR3 is 16 amino acids. CDR1 is SGHVS and CDR2 is FQNEAQ in the germline V gene. Trimming removed 2 bases from V and 6 bases from J; junction bases left unmatched: 9. The CDR3 spells CASSLSTTGGGDGYTF. CDR3 DNA sequence: TGTGCCAGCAGCTTAAGTACGACAGGGGGCGGGGATGGCTACACCTTC.

This chain connects TRBV12-3 or TRBV12-4 to TRBJ2-5; D is perhaps TRBD1 (5 bases). The CDR3 runs to 13 residues. V lost 6 bases and J 2 bases, leaving 10 bases between the germline ends. CDR3 DNA: TGTGCCAGCAGCCAGGACATACAAGAGACCCAGTACTTC. It specifies CASSQDIQETQYF.

The chain is built from TRBV11-2 and TRBJ2-7; TRBD1 matches at 10 bases. Germline V gene lookup returns CDR1 SGHAT and CDR2 FQNNGV. Losses at the gene ends were 5 bases for V and 2 bases for J; bases not matched to a gene: 3. The CDR3 has 14 residues. The CDR3 protein is CASSRQGAAYEQYF. The DNA of the CDR3 is TGTGCCAGCAGCCGACAGGGGGCCGCCTACGAGCAGTACTTC.

V is TRBV11-2 and J is TRBJ1-2; 7 bases agree with TRBD1. This CDR3 region has 13 residues. The V segment lost 5 bases and the J segment 4 bases; nucleotides outside the gene matches: 4. CDR1 SGHAT and CDR2 FQNNGV come from the germline V gene. CDR3 in amino acids: CASSRTGAYGYTF. CDR3 nucleotide sequence: TGTGCCAGCAGCCGAACAGGGGCCTATGGCTACACCTTC. The full variable domain, with the rest looked up from reference TRBV11-2 and TRBJ1-2, is EAGVAQSPRYKIIEKRQSVAFWCNPISGHATLYWYQQILGQGPKLLIQFQNNGVVDDSQLPKDRFSAERLKGVDSTLKIQPAKLEDSAVYLCASSRTGAYGYTFGSGTRLTVV.

The chain is built from TRBV19 and TRBJ2-7; TRBD1 matches 11 bases. V trimming: 4 bases; J trimming: 3 bases; junction bases outside the gene matches: 2. Germline CDR1 LNHDA, CDR2 SQIVND (reference sequence). The CDR3 covers 14 residues. The CDR3 DNA reads as TGTGCCAGTAGTACCGGGACAGGGGGCTACGAGCAGTACTTC. It codes for CASSTGTGGYEQYF.

The chain employs TRBV5-4 and TRBJ1-2; 9 nucleotides align to TRBD1. Germline values: CDR1 SGHNT, CDR2 YYREEE (reference sequence). J gave up 8 bases and V 3 bases, and 8 bases lay outside the gene matches. The CDR3 runs 14 residues. CDR3 bases: TGTGCCAGCAGCTCACCGGGACAGGGCCAGGGCTACACCTTC. It is translated as CASSSPGQGQGYTF.

V is TRBV24-1 and J is TRBJ1-5, with D maybe TRBD1 (5 bases). The CDR3 consists of 18 residues. CDR1 KGHDR and CDR2 SFDVKD come from the germline V gene. Deletions cut 3 bases from V and 7 bases from J, with 24 bases between. The CDR3 DNA reads as TGTGCCACCAGTGATGCGCCATTGTTCCCCGTGCCAGGGCAGCCCCAGCATTTT. This codes for CATSDAPLFPVPGQPQHF.

The rearrangement joins TRBV3-1 (or the pseudogene TRBV3-2) to TRBJ2-1; D possibly corresponds to TRBD2 (7 bases). V lost 8 bases to trimming and J lost 5 bases, with 19 bases between them. The length of the CDR3 is 15 residues. Germline CDR1 LGHDT, CDR2 YNNKEL (reference sequence). The CDR3 is CASSQGRGTNNEQFF. The CDR3 DNA reads TGTGCCAGCTCCCAGGGGAGGGGGACTAACAATGAGCAGTTCTTC.

The V gene is TRBV4-1, the J gene TRBJ1-6, with no clear D. CDR3 length: 14 residues. CDR1 is MGHRA and CDR2 is YSYEKL in the germline V gene. Trimming shortened V by 1 base and J by 6 bases, and 7 bases separated the two germline ends. CDR3 sequence (DNA): TGCGCCAGCAGCCAAGGGCGGTTTAATTCACCCCTCCACTTT. It encodes CASSQGRFNSPLHF.

This clone was observed once. V gene TRBV5-1 combines with J gene TRBJ1-3; TRBD1 aligns across 7 bases. The V gene's germline CDR1 is SGHRS and CDR2 YFSETQ. CDR3 length equals 15 residues. Trimming at V came to 5 bases and at J to 7 bases, leaving 12 bases not matched to a gene. The DNA of the CDR3 is TGCGCCAGCAGTAGTGCAGGGGGTTTACCGAACACCATATATTTT. This gives the protein CASSSAGGLPNTIYF.

The chain has TRBV7-8 and TRBJ2-5, with TRBD2 as a possible D gene (6 bases). Germline values: CDR1 SGHVS, CDR2 FQNEAQ. This CDR3 contains 16 residues. Trimming pared 5 bases from V and 2 bases from J, leaving 18 bases between. Here the CDR3 DNA reads TGTGCCAGCAGCCCGTGGGGGGAACTCCTTCAAGAGACCCAGTACTTC. This gives the protein CASSPWGELLQETQYF.

This clone was detected only once. The genes are TRBV7-2 and TRBJ2-2; TRBD2 might be the D (6 bases). Trimming pared 5 bases from V and 5 bases from J, leaving 15 bases between. The CDR3 consists of 15 residues. Germline V gives CDR1 SGHTA, CDR2 FQGNSA. The CDR3 region is CASSPGEAATGELFF. DNA for the CDR3: TGTGCCAGCAGCCCCGGGGAGGCGGCGACCGGGGAGCTGTTTTTT.

V usage is TRBV7-8 and J usage is TRBJ1-6, with a possible D match to TRBD1 (5 bases). The germline V gene encodes CDR1 SGHVS and CDR2 FQNEAQ. CDR3 size: 17 residues. V dropped 3 bases and J dropped 6 bases, with 18 bases sitting between them. CDR3 sequence (DNA): TGTGCCAGCAGCTTCGTACTTGAGGCAGGGTCTAATTCACCCCTCCACTTT. It codes for CASSFVLEAGSNSPLHF.

The V and J genes are TRBV11-2 and TRBJ2-7; D is perhaps TRBD1 (6 bases). Trimming removed 6 bases at V and 2 bases at J, with 20 bases between. The CDR3 spans 16 residues. Looked up from germline, CDR1 is SGHAT and CDR2 is FQNNGV. For the CDR3, the DNA is TGTGCCAGCAGTCTACAGGGTTTCCCGAATACCTACGAGCAGTACTTC. Translating gives CASSLQGFPNTYEQYF.

With regard to this clone: Sequence at one end of the junction differs from germline and may be a read error. This rearrangement joins TRBV3-1 (or the pseudogene TRBV3-2) to TRBJ2-1; 8 bases are shared with TRBD2. The V gene's germline CDR1 is LGHDT and CDR2 YNNKEL (reference sequence). The CDR3 runs to 17 residues. Here the CDR3 reads CASGQDTGGASYNEQFF. The CDR3 DNA is TGTGCCAGCGGCCAAGATACCGGGGGGGCCTCCTACAATGAGCAGTTCTTC.

As regards this clone: The sample contains more than one DNA sequence encoding this CDR3. The chain is built from TRBV6-5 and TRBJ1-3; D gene unclear. Per germline, CDR1 MNHEY and CDR2 SVGAGI. The CDR3 is made up of 13 amino acids. V gave up 0 bases and J gave up 4 bases, with 4 bases separating them. CDR3 nucleotides: TGTGCCAGCAGTTACTCGAGCGGAAACACCATATATTTT. Translation: CASSYSSGNTIYF.

V and J are TRBV2 and TRBJ1-3; possible D gene TRBD1, 6 bases. This CDR3 is built from 15 residues. V shed 2 bases and J shed 2 bases, with 10 bases lying between them. CDR1 SNHLY and CDR2 FYNNEI come from the germline V gene. CDR3 sequence reads: CASSEPTGTGNTIYF. CDR3 sequence (DNA): TGTGCCAGCAGTGAACCGACAGGAACTGGAAACACCATATATTTT.